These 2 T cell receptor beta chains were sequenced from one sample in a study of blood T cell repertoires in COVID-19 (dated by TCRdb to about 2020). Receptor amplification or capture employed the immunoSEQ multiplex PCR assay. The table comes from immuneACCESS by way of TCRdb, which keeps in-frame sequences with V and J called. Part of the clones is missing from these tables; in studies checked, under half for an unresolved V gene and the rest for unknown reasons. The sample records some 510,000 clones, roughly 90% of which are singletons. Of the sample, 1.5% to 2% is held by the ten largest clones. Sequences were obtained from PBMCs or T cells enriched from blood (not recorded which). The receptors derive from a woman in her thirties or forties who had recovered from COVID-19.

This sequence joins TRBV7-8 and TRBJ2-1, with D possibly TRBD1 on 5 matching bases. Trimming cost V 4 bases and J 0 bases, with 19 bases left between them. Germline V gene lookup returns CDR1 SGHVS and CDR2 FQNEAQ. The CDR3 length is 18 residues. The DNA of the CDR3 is TGTGCCAGCAGCTCGTCGGCAGGGCCGATAAGCTCCTACAATGAGCAGTTCTTC. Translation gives CASSSSAGPISSYNEQFF.

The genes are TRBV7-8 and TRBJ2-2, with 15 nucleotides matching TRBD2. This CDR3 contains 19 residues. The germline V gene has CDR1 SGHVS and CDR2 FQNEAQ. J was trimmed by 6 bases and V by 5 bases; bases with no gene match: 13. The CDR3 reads CASSRGLAGGFGSAGELFF. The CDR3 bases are TGTGCCAGCAGCCGAGGACTAGCGGGAGGGTTTGGGTCCGCCGGGGAGCTGTTTTTT.